Shown below are 25 T cell receptor beta chains from a single sample sequenced in a study of cytomegalovirus exposure and HLA in healthy donors. 60 Vbeta and 13 Jbeta primers were used in PCR. Some clones are missing from TCRdb's copy, which holds only in-frame ones; the method was immunoSEQ multiplex PCR. Its table lists 80,000 to 100,000 clones. The sample comprised PBMCs. The receptor set was obtained from a man in his fifties or sixties in good health and CMV-seronegative.

The chain uses TRBV10-3 and TRBJ1-6; weak D call: TRBD1 (5 bases). The CDR3 spans 14 residues. Germline CDR1 and CDR2: ENHRY and SYGVKD. Trimming took 7 bases from V and 9 from J, leaving 16 bases between them. In nucleotides, the CDR3 is TGTGCCATCAAAGGTACGGGGGAGGGTTCACCCCTCCACTTT. As protein: CAIKGTGEGSPLHF.

V gene TRBV9 combines with J gene TRBJ1-6; D call uncertain. This CDR3 comprises 13 residues. Germline CDR1 reads SGDLS; CDR2 reads YYNGEE. Trimming shortened V by 8 bases and J by 7 bases, and 13 bases separated the two germline ends. DNA of the CDR3: TGTGCCAGTGGGGAGGCGGGCAATTCACCCCTCCACTTT. Translation gives CASGEAGNSPLHF.

V is TRBV6-6 and J is TRBJ1-1; maybe TRBD1 (5 bases). V gave up 2 bases and J gave up 10 bases, with 8 bases separating them. Germline assignment: CDR1 MNHNY and CDR2 SVGAGI (reference sequence). The CDR3 spans 11 residues. The DNA of the CDR3 is TGTGCCAGCAGTTACACCGGGGGAGCTTTCTTT. Residues: CASSYTGGAFF.

This rearrangement joins TRBV28 to TRBJ1-5, with D unclear. Germline V CDR1 and CDR2: MDHEN, SYDVKM. CDR3 length: 18 amino acids. The ends were cut back, 4 bases at V and 0 bases at J, with 19 bases in the middle. CDR3 sequence: CASSSFLPIRHSNQPQHF. For the CDR3, the DNA is TGTGCCAGCAGTTCATTCTTACCCATAAGACATAGCAATCAGCCCCAGCATTTT.

This rearrangement joins TRBV28 to TRBJ2-7; D is perhaps TRBD2 (6 bases). Germline V lookup: CDR1 MDHEN, CDR2 SYDVKM. This CDR3 is 14 amino acids long. V was clipped by 2 bases and J by 7 bases, with 15 bases between them. The CDR3 DNA sequence: TGTGCCAGCAGTTTAGGGGGTCTGACTAGGGAGCAGTACTTC. This codes for CASSLGGLTREQYF.

The chain combines TRBV5-1 with TRBJ1-3, with TRBD1 matching 7 bases. J lost 4 bases, V lost 3 bases, and 4 bases had no gene match. The CDR3 sequence is 14 residues long. The V gene's germline CDR1 is SGHRS and CDR2 YFSETQ. As DNA, the CDR3 is TGCGCCAGCAGCTGGGGACAGCCCGGAAACACCATATATTTT. As protein: CASSWGQPGNTIYF.

The chain links TRBV7-9 to TRBJ1-1, with D tentatively TRBD1 (6 bases). Trimming cost V 5 bases and J 8 bases, with 12 bases left between them. There are 12 residues in the CDR3. Germline V CDR1 and CDR2: SEHNR, FQNEAQ (reference sequence). The CDR3 DNA reads as TGTGCCAGCAGCCGAGCCGACAGGGAAGCTTTCTTT. Residues: CASSRADREAFF.

The genes are TRBV7-9 and TRBJ2-7, with 11 bases fitting TRBD2. Germline V lookup: CDR1 SEHNR, CDR2 FQNEAQ (reference sequence). CDR3 size: 17 residues. V was pared by 5 bases and J by 3 bases, with 12 bases of the junction left unmatched. This CDR3 is CASSPTSSGGSRYEQYF. CDR3 nucleotides: TGTGCCAGCAGCCCGACATCTAGCGGGGGGTCCCGCTACGAGCAGTACTTC.

The V call is TRBV28, the J call TRBJ1-1, with a weak D call TRBD1 (6 bases). Germline values: CDR1 MDHEN, CDR2 SYDVKM. The CDR3 runs 17 residues. The V end lost 4 bases, the J end lost 0 bases, and 18 bases lay between the germline ends. In nucleotides, the CDR3 is TGTGCCAGCAGTTCCCCTCCGGGACACGACATGAACACTGAAGCTTTCTTT. This translates into CASSSPPGHDMNTEAFF.

This chain uses TRBV30 with TRBJ1-3; TRBD1 is a possible D gene (5 bases). Germline CDR1 and CDR2: GTSNPN and SVGIG (reference sequence). The CDR3 length is 15 residues. Trimming shortened V by 3 bases and J by 5 bases, and 17 bases separated the two germline ends. Here the CDR3 reads CAWSPGPVLRNTIYF. In DNA form, the CDR3 reads TGTGCCTGGAGCCCAGGGCCCGTCCTAAGAAACACCATATATTTT.

The chain carries TRBV6-1 and TRBJ1-5; possible D gene TRBD1, 6 bases. V lost 2 bases and J 3 bases, leaving 11 bases between the germline ends. There are 15 residues in the CDR3. Per the germline V gene, CDR1 is MNHNS and CDR2 is SASEGT. CDR3 coding DNA: TGTGCCAGCAGTGAATTAGGGACAATCAATCAGCCCCAGCATTTT. Its protein product is CASSELGTINQPQHF.

The chain employs TRBV4-1 and TRBJ2-7, with D perhaps matching TRBD1 (6 bases). Germline V gene lookup returns CDR1 MGHRA and CDR2 YSYEKL. This CDR3 comprises 14 residues. Trimming stripped 1 base from V and 0 bases from J, with 7 bases between. As DNA, the CDR3 is TGCGCCAGCAGCCAAGTGGACAGCTCCTACGAGCAGTACTTC. It codes for CASSQVDSSYEQYF.

This chain links TRBV27 with TRBJ2-4; D call uncertain. V dropped 2 bases and J dropped 5 bases, with 4 bases sitting between them. Looked up from germline, CDR1 is MNHEY and CDR2 is SMNVEV (reference sequence). This CDR3 contains 12 residues. The CDR3 spells CASSLPENIQYF. DNA for the CDR3: TGTGCCAGCAGTTTACCAGAAAACATTCAGTACTTC.

The chain employs TRBV23-1 and TRBJ2-6, with 7 bases identical to TRBD1. TRBV23-1 is reported as an ORF; its role is uncertain. V lost 2 bases and J lost 0; bases outside the gene matches: 10. This CDR3 comprises 19 residues. The CDR3 spells CASSQRDRGDHSGANVLTF. CDR3 nucleotides: TGCGCCAGCAGTCAAAGGGACAGAGGAGACCACTCTGGGGCCAACGTCCTGACTTTC.

This rearrangement joins TRBV28 to TRBJ1-2; the D gene is possibly TRBD1 (6 bases). The germline CDR1 and CDR2 sequences are MDHEN and SYDVKM. Trimming stripped 7 bases from V and 6 bases from J, with 18 bases between. This CDR3 spans 14 amino acids. The CDR3 DNA reads as TGTGCCAGCACCATCGGGCAGGGGACCGATGGCTACACCTTC. This sequence encodes CASTIGQGTDGYTF.

The chain combines TRBV7-8 with TRBJ1-2; no clear D. In germline, CDR1 is SGHVS, CDR2 FQNEAQ. This CDR3 spans 14 amino acids. With 0 bases removed from V and 4 bases from J, the gap between germline ends came to 9 bases. The CDR3 is CASSLALGFYGYTF. CDR3 DNA sequence: TGTGCCAGCAGCTTAGCACTCGGTTTCTATGGCTACACCTTC.

V is TRBV7-2 and J is TRBJ2-1, with 8 nucleotides matching TRBD2. The CDR3 has 15 amino acids. Germline V gives CDR1 SGHTA, CDR2 FQGNSA. With 5 bases clipped from V and 6 bases from J, the junction kept 9 bases outside the gene matches. CDR3 amino acids: CASSPSAGGRNEQFF. Written as DNA, the CDR3 is TGTGCCAGCAGCCCATCGGCGGGGGGCCGCAATGAGCAGTTCTTC. The complete variable domain, with remaining parts taken from reference TRBV7-2 and TRBJ2-1, reads GAGVSQSPSNKVTEKGKDVELRCDPISGHTALYWYRQSLGQGLEFLIYFQGNSAPDKSGLPSDRFSAERTGGSVSTLTIQRTQQEDSAVYLCASSPSAGGRNEQFFGPGTRLTVL.

The rearrangement uses TRBV5-8 and TRBJ1-5, with D uncertain. In germline, CDR1 is SGHTS, CDR2 YDEGEE. The CDR3 sequence is 14 residues long. V dropped 5 bases and J dropped 4 bases, with 13 bases sitting between them. The CDR3 loop is CASSLAGRNQPQHF. CDR3 coding DNA: TGTGCCAGCAGTCTGGCTGGCAGGAATCAGCCCCAGCATTTT.

The chain carries TRBV28 and TRBJ2-7, with 7 bases that match TRBD1. Germline CDR1 reads MDHEN; CDR2 reads SYDVKM. This CDR3 has 14 amino acids. The V segment lost 3 bases and the J segment 2 bases; nucleotides outside the gene matches: 4. In DNA form, the CDR3 reads TGTGCCAGCAGTTTCCGGGACAGAACCTACGAGCAGTACTTC. Its translation: CASSFRDRTYEQYF.

The chain combines TRBV19 with TRBJ1-5; 11 nucleotides agree with TRBD1. Germline-derived CDR1 and CDR2 are LNHDA and SQIVND (reference sequence). The CDR3 contains 18 residues. J lost 7 bases, V lost 4 bases, and 15 bases had no gene match. CDR3 DNA sequence: TGTGCCAGTAGTAGAAAAGGGGACAGGGGGATCCTTGGACAGCCCCAGCATTTT. As protein: CASSRKGDRGILGQPQHF.

This sequence joins TRBV5-5 and TRBJ2-5, with a weak D call TRBD2 (6 bases). V shed 1 base and J shed 5 bases, with 9 bases lying between them. Looked up from germline, CDR1 is SGHKS and CDR2 is YYEKEE (reference sequence). The CDR3 length is 13 residues. As DNA, the CDR3 is TGTGCCAGCAGCTTGCGCGGGGTGGAGACCCAGTACTTC. The encoded protein is CASSLRGVETQYF.

This chain uses TRBV7-3 with TRBJ2-3; D not resolved. V dropped 5 bases and J dropped 4 bases, with 10 bases sitting between them. The CDR3 has 13 residues. Germline V gene lookup returns CDR1 SGHTA and CDR2 FQGTGA. The CDR3 spells CASSRGDADTQYF. The CDR3, as DNA: TGTGCCAGCAGCCGCGGAGACGCAGATACGCAGTATTTT.

V is TRBV2 and J is TRBJ2-7, with 8 nucleotides matching TRBD1. V lost 6 bases to trimming and J lost 5 bases; unmatched junction nucleotides: 18. Germline-derived CDR1 and CDR2 are SNHLY and FYNNEI. The CDR3 is made up of 17 amino acids. CDR3 sequence reads: CASSPRTGYLIGDEQYF. Written as DNA, the CDR3 is TGTGCCAGCAGCCCCAGGACAGGGTACTTGATCGGCGACGAGCAGTACTTC.

The genes are TRBV4-1 and TRBJ2-7, with D perhaps matching TRBD2 (6 bases). The CDR3 runs 12 residues. Looked up from germline, CDR1 is MGHRA and CDR2 is YSYEKL. V was cut by 1 base and J by 7 bases, with 8 bases left in between. The chain's CDR3 is CASSQGRGEQYF. CDR3 coding DNA: TGCGCCAGCAGCCAAGGACGGGGGGAGCAGTACTTC.

The chain recombines TRBV9 with TRBJ1-1; TRBD1 matches 7 bases. The germline gives CDR1 SGDLS, CDR2 YYNGEE. The CDR3 is 17 amino acids. After removal of 1 base from V and 2 bases from J, the junction contained 11 bases not matched to a gene. The CDR3 DNA sequence: TGTGCCAGCAGCGTACACGCGACAGGGATCGTCAACACTGAAGCTTTCTTT. Its protein product is CASSVHATGIVNTEAFF.